Listed here is a single TCR beta chain. The data belong to a study of blood T cell repertoires in COVID-19. Overall study: The origin of the acute and convalescent COVID-19 samples was the United States, Italy and Spain. Nucleic acid was either cDNA or gDNA, and it came from T cells, B-cell-depleted T cells, or PBMCs.

Germline values: CDR1 SEHNR, CDR2 FQNEAQ (reference sequence). CDR3 size: 16 residues. The V end was cut by 3 bases, the J end by 0 bases, with 14 bases between. Original handling: Estimation of nucleated cell counts was performed using reference gene primer amplification. Profiling relied on immunoSEQ multiplex PCR, and the TCRdb table lists in-frame clones only, not all of them. That table furnishes V, J and clone size, whereas the DNA furnished D and trimming. The sample has 110,000 to 150,000 clones; 84% are singletons. Sequenced: peripheral blood. The clonotype was recovered from a human donor in a cohort sampled during active COVID-19. The chain is built from TRBV7-9 and TRBJ2-5, with a tentative D call TRBD1 (6 bases). CDR3 sequence reads: CASSFRGTGYQETQYF. As DNA, the CDR3 is TGTGCCAGCAGCTTTAGGGGTACAGGGTACCAAGAGACCCAGTACTTC. Full variable domain (rest looked up from reference TRBV7-9 and TRBJ2-5): DTGVSQNPRHKITKRGQNVTFRCDPISEHNRLYWYRQTLGQGPEFLTYFQNEAQLEKSRLLSDRFSAERPKGSFSTLEIQRTEQGDSAMYLCASSFRGTGYQETQYFGPGTRLLVL.